These T cell receptor beta chains were read from a single sample in a study of blood T cell repertoires in COVID-19. Some clones are missing from TCRdb's copy, which holds only in-frame ones; the method was immunoSEQ multiplex PCR. In the table there are 200,000 to 250,000 clones, under 85% of which are singletons. The sequencing sample was made of peripheral blood. Every receptor here comes from an elderly woman with COVID-19, enrolled during active disease. Each CDR3 is given with its conserved first and last residue. A D gene is named only where the DNA matches it firmly. Rows give clone size only sometimes, using once, few, many, or a class for an expanded clone.

abundance: -; j_gene: TRBJ2-5; d_gene: -; v_gene: TRBV5-1; CDR3aa: CASSLNRKHAGETQYF; CDR3nt: TGCGCCAGCAGCTTGAACCGGAAACACGCAGGAGAGACCCAGTACTTC
abundance: -; j_gene: TRBJ1-1; d_gene: TRBD1; v_gene: TRBV29-1; CDR3aa: CSGQGASTEAFF; CDR3nt: TGCAGCGGACAGGGGGCTAGTACTGAAGCTTTCTTT
abundance: -; j_gene: TRBJ2-7; d_gene: TRBD2; v_gene: TRBV7-9; CDR3aa: CASSLGGEAEQYF; CDR3nt: TGTGCCAGCAGCTTGGGAGGGGAAGCCGAGCAGTACTTC
abundance: -; j_gene: TRBJ1-3; d_gene: -; v_gene: TRBV10-3; CDR3aa: CAIRPGQAKGSPAFGNTIYF; CDR3nt: TGTGCCATCAGGCCGGGACAAGCTAAAGGTTCCCCCGCTTTCGGAAACACCATATATTTT
abundance: -; j_gene: TRBJ1-3; d_gene: TRBD1; v_gene: TRBV6-1; CDR3aa: CASSEGGQASGNTIYF; CDR3nt: TGTGCCAGCAGTGAGGGGGGACAGGCCTCTGGAAACACCATATATTTT
abundance: -; j_gene: TRBJ2-5; d_gene: TRBD1; v_gene: TRBV2; CDR3aa: CASEAGGVETQYF; CDR3nt: TGTGCCAGTGAGGCAGGGGGCGTAGAGACCCAGTACTTC
abundance: -; j_gene: TRBJ2-1; d_gene: TRBD2; v_gene: TRBV18; CDR3aa: CASSPRTSGSGDVRNEQFF; CDR3nt: TGTGCCAGCTCACCACGGACTAGCGGGTCCGGGGACGTTCGCAATGAGCAGTTCTTC
abundance: -; j_gene: TRBJ2-1; d_gene: TRBD1; v_gene: TRBV24-1; CDR3aa: CATSDLISGDRVIHEQFF; CDR3nt: TGTGCCACCAGTGATTTGATTTCGGGGGACAGGGTTATCCATGAGCAGTTCTTC
abundance: -; j_gene: TRBJ1-5; d_gene: TRBD1; v_gene: TRBV19; CDR3aa: CATSGQGRPQPQHF; CDR3nt: TGTGCCACCTCCGGACAGGGCCGCCCTCAGCCCCAGCATTTT
abundance: -; j_gene: TRBJ2-3; d_gene: -; v_gene: TRBV21-1; CDR3aa: CASGSPPTQYF; CDR3nt: TGTGCCAGCGGCTCACCTCCTACGCAGTATTTT
abundance: -; j_gene: TRBJ2-3; d_gene: -; v_gene: TRBV7-2; CDR3aa: CASSLAGTSTDTQYF; CDR3nt: TGTGCCAGCAGCTTAGCGGGGACTAGCACAGATACGCAGTATTTT
abundance: -; j_gene: TRBJ2-3; d_gene: TRBD2; v_gene: TRBV29-1; CDR3aa: CSVEGSLAGTDTQYF; CDR3nt: TGCAGCGTTGAAGGTTCACTAGCGGGAACAGATACGCAGTATTTT
abundance: -; j_gene: TRBJ2-1; d_gene: TRBD2; v_gene: TRBV7-6; CDR3aa: CASSPAGGGSYNEQFF; CDR3nt: TGTGCCAGCAGCCCCGCTGGCGGGGGGTCCTACAATGAGCAGTTCTTC
abundance: -; j_gene: TRBJ1-1; d_gene: -; v_gene: TRBV3-1/TRBV3-2; CDR3aa: CASSQAGGRSLTEAFF; CDR3nt: TGTGCCAGCAGCCAAGCCGGGGGGCGATCTTTAACTGAAGCTTTCTTT
abundance: -; j_gene: TRBJ2-3; d_gene: -; v_gene: TRBV24-1; CDR3aa: CATSDFRDTQYF; CDR3nt: TGTGCCACCAGTGATTTCAGGGATACGCAGTATTTT
abundance: -; j_gene: TRBJ1-2; d_gene: TRBD1; v_gene: TRBV6-5; CDR3aa: CASRTQGVDGYTF; CDR3nt: TGTGCCAGCAGAACTCAGGGGGTCGATGGCTACACCTTC
abundance: -; j_gene: TRBJ2-7; d_gene: -; v_gene: TRBV28; CDR3aa: CASVTGGWAREQYF; CDR3nt: TGTGCCAGCGTCACTGGGGGCTGGGCGCGTGAGCAGTACTTC
abundance: once; j_gene: TRBJ1-4; d_gene: -; v_gene: TRBV19; CDR3aa: CASTDTGPSEKLFF; CDR3nt: TGTGCCAGTACCGACACAGGGCCCTCCGAAAAACTGTTTTTT
abundance: once; j_gene: TRBJ2-5; d_gene: -; v_gene: TRBV29-1; CDR3aa: CSVVSGAPQETQYF; CDR3nt: TGCAGCGTTGTGTCAGGGGCCCCCCAAGAGACCCAGTACTTC
abundance: -; j_gene: TRBJ2-1; d_gene: TRBD2; v_gene: TRBV6-5; CDR3aa: CASLVGRATYNEQFF; CDR3nt: TGTGCCAGCCTTGTCGGGAGGGCAACTTACAATGAGCAGTTCTTC